The rows below give T cell receptor beta chains drawn from one sample of a study of cytomegalovirus exposure and HLA in healthy donors. Measured with immunoSEQ multiplex PCR; TCRdb has only the in-frame clones, and not every one. The table shows 250,000 or so clones, with 90% occurring only once. Material for sequencing was PBMCs. The origin of the receptors is a woman between 18 and 29 years old in good health and CMV-seronegative. CDR3s include the opening cysteine and the closing phenylalanine or tryptophan. The D gene is left open where the match is weak. Clone size is not always given. Where it is, it says once, few, many or a class for expanded clones.

J gene | clone size | V gene | D gene | CDR3 DNA | CDR3 protein
TRBJ2-5 | . | TRBV2 | TRBD1 | TGTGCCAGTACCGGGGCAGGGGGTGGGGAGACCCAGTACTTC | CASTGAGGGETQYF
TRBJ1-2 | few | TRBV27 | TRBD1 | TGTGCCAGCAGGACAGGGGGCATCTATGGCTACACCTTC | CASRTGGIYGYTF
TRBJ2-7 | . | TRBV5-4 | . | TGTGCCAGCAGCTGGCAGGGTTTTGCCTACGAGCAGTACTTC | CASSWQGFAYEQYF
TRBJ1-1 | . | TRBV10-3 | TRBD1 | TGTGCCATCAGAGGACAGGGTGCGACTGAAGCTTTCTTT | CAIRGQGATEAFF
TRBJ2-7 | . | TRBV7-9 | . | TGTGCCAGCAGCCAAACAGAAAACTACGAGCAGTACTTC | CASSQTENYEQYF
TRBJ1-6 | . | TRBV28 | . | TGTGCCAGCATGGTGCGGAATTCACCCCTCCACTTT | CASMVRNSPLHF
TRBJ2-3 | . | TRBV5-6 | . | TGTGCCAGCAGCTTGGTCAGGGTCACAGATACGCAGTATTTT | CASSLVRVTDTQYF
TRBJ2-7 | . | TRBV27 | . | TGTGCCAGCAGTCGCACAGGTCACTACGAGCAGTACTTC | CASSRTGHYEQYF
TRBJ1-1 | . | TRBV6-5 | . | TGTGCCAGCAGTTTCAGGCTGTTCACTGAAGCTTTCTTT | CASSFRLFTEAFF
TRBJ1-2 | . | TRBV28 | TRBD1 | TGTGCCACGAGGACAGGCCGGAGAAACTATGGCTACACCTTC | CATRTGRRNYGYTF
TRBJ1-1 | . | TRBV6-5 | TRBD1 | TGTGCCAGCAGTTACGGGACAGGTTGGGAGAACACTGAAGCTTTCTTT | CASSYGTGWENTEAFF
TRBJ2-3 | . | TRBV9 | . | TGTGCCAGCAGCGTAGAGGAGAGGGGCACAGATACGCAGTATTTT | CASSVEERGTDTQYF
TRBJ2-7 | once | TRBV11-2 | . | TGTGCCAGCACCGGGGCCTACGAGCAGTACTTC | CASTGAYEQYF
TRBJ1-2 | . | TRBV7-7 | . | TGTGCTAGCAGCTTACTATCCGGGAGCACCTTCCTTAACTTC | CASSLLSGSTFLNF
TRBJ2-2 | once | TRBV7-6 | . | TGTGCCACCAAGACAGGGAACACCGGGGAGCTGTTTTTT | CATKTGNTGELFF
TRBJ2-7 | once | TRBV7-8 | TRBD1 | TGTGCCAGCAGTTTGACAGGGGGCGTCCACGAGCAGTACTTC | CASSLTGGVHEQYF
TRBJ2-5 | . | TRBV5-1 | . | TGCGCCAGCAGCTTGGGAGGATCCCAAGAGACCCAGTACTTC | CASSLGGSQETQYF
TRBJ1-5 | . | TRBV7-9 | . | TGTGCCAGCAGCTCCACGCAGGGGCGGGAGGATCAGCCCCAGCATTTT | CASSSTQGREDQPQHF
TRBJ1-2 | . | TRBV14 | TRBD1 | TGTGCCAGCAGCCAAGCTAGGGGGCGCGATCTCGGCTATGGCTACACCTTC | CASSQARGRDLGYGYTF
TRBJ1-5 | . | TRBV27 | . | TGTGCCAGCAGTTACCGCGGCCAGCCCCAGCATTTT | CASSYRGQPQHF
TRBJ2-6 | . | TRBV28 | . | TGTGCCAGCAGTTTACTTGGGGCCAACGTCCTGACTTTC | CASSLLGANVLTF
TRBJ1-4 | . | TRBV7-9 | . | TGTGCCAGCAGCTTTGGAGGGGCGGGTGAAAAACTGTTTTTT | CASSFGGAGEKLFF
TRBJ2-5 | . | TRBV9 | . | TGTGCCAGCAGCGCCGGGAACTACCAAGAGACCCAGTACTTC | CASSAGNYQETQYF
TRBJ2-6 | . | TRBV28 | TRBD1 | TGTGCCAGCAGTCCGCTCCGGGACAGGCGCTCTGGGGCCAACGTCCTGACTTTC | CASSPLRDRRSGANVLTF
TRBJ1-5 | . | TRBV6-5 | . | TGTGCCAGCAGTCGCGTCGGAGGGAATCAGCCCCAGCATTTT | CASSRVGGNQPQHF
TRBJ1-1 | . | TRBV7-9 | . | TGTGCCAGCAGCTTAGCGAGGGTCTTGGACACTGAAGCTTTCTTT | CASSLARVLDTEAFF
TRBJ1-4 | . | TRBV27 | TRBD1 | TGTGCCAGCAGGCCGACAGGGTTTGGGACTAATGAAAAACTGTTTTTT | CASRPTGFGTNEKLFF
TRBJ1-2 | once | TRBV6-5 | . | TGTGCCAGCACCCAAATGGTTGGGGAGGCTGGCTACACCTTC | CASTQMVGEAGYTF
TRBJ1-2 | . | TRBV9 | . | TGTGCCAGCAGCGTAGCAACTTCCTATGGCTACACCTTC | CASSVATSYGYTF
TRBJ1-4 | . | TRBV27 | TRBD1 | TGTGCCAGCAGTCCGGGACAGGGTAGTTGGGCTAATAATGAAAAACTGTTTTTT | CASSPGQGSWANNEKLFF
TRBJ2-3 | . | TRBV11-3 | TRBD1 | TGTGCCAGCAGCTTAGGGAAACAGGGGACAGATACGCAGTATTTT | CASSLGKQGTDTQYF
TRBJ1-1 | . | TRBV5-1 | TRBD1 | TGCGCCAGCAGCTTTGGCCCGACACAGGGGTACTCTGAAGCTTTCTTT | CASSFGPTQGYSEAFF
TRBJ1-1 | . | TRBV7-3 | . | TGTGCCAGCAGCTTGGGCCGGGAAGGTGAAGCTTTCTTT | CASSLGREGEAFF
TRBJ1-2 | . | TRBV7-2 | TRBD1 | TGTGCCAGCAGCCCCAGGACAGGGTCCAACTATGGCTACACCTTC | CASSPRTGSNYGYTF
TRBJ2-7 | . | TRBV5-1 | . | TGCGCCAGCAGCTTGGCCCTAAGCCCCTACGAGCAGTACTTC | CASSLALSPYEQYF
TRBJ1-6 | once | TRBV6-1 | . | TGTGCCAGCAGTGAAGGTTATATAAGCCCCCTTCGGTATAATTCACCCCTCCACTTT | CASSEGYISPLRYNSPLHF
TRBJ1-6 | . | TRBV27 | . | TGTGCCAGCAGTTTAAGAGTAAGCGAGGGCTATAATTCACCCCTCCACTTT | CASSLRVSEGYNSPLHF
TRBJ1-1 | . | TRBV18 | . | TGTGCCAGCTCACCGAACGGGGGATTGAACACTGAAGCTTTCTTT | CASSPNGGLNTEAFF
TRBJ1-1 | . | TRBV5-1 | TRBD1 | TGCGCCAGCAGCCTGGGACAGGGGGTAGACACTGAAGCTTTCTTT | CASSLGQGVDTEAFF
TRBJ1-1 | once | TRBV5-6 | TRBD1 | TGTGCCAGCAGCTCAACAGGGGGCGGGACTGAAGCTTTCTTT | CASSSTGGGTEAFF
TRBJ1-5 | once | TRBV28 | . | TGTGCCAGCAGTTCTGACACCGAGTATCAGCCCCAGCATTTT | CASSSDTEYQPQHF
TRBJ1-4 | . | TRBV4-3 | . | TGCGCCAGCAGCCAACTAAGGGGTTCGAATGAAAAACTGTTTTTT | CASSQLRGSNEKLFF
TRBJ1-3 | . | TRBV7-3 | . | TGTGCCAGCAGCTTAACCTCCCCGGGACAACCGGGAAACACCATATATTTT | CASSLTSPGQPGNTIYF